Listed below are T cell receptor beta chains from one sample, sequenced in a study of blood T cell repertoires in COVID-19. Produced via immunoSEQ multiplex PCR; TCRdb's table is partial and in-frame only. This table has about 59,000 clones, around 73% appearing once. The sequenced sample consisted of peripheral blood. Every receptor here comes from a man older than 75 with acute or convalescent COVID-19. Both conserved end residues are part of each CDR3. The D gene is left open where the match is weak. Rows may omit the clone size; those that give it use once, few, many or a size class.

J gene	clone size	D gene	V gene	CDR3 DNA	CDR3 protein
TRBJ1-1	.	.	TRBV5-4	TGTGCCAGCAGCCCCGCGCCAGGGAACACTGAAGCTTTCTTT	CASSPAPGNTEAFF
TRBJ1-5	.	.	TRBV2	TGTGCCAGCAGTGAATCCCCAACGGGTAGCAATCAGCCCCAGCATTTT	CASSESPTGSNQPQHF
TRBJ2-1	.	TRBD2	TRBV7-8	TGTGCCAGCAGCTTAGCCCAGCGGGGGGTTGGTGAGCAGTTCTTC	CASSLAQRGVGEQFF
TRBJ2-3	.	.	TRBV29-1	TGCAGCGTTGAAGATGGAGGGCTAGGGATCCCCGCAGATACGCAGTATTTT	CSVEDGGLGIPADTQYF
TRBJ2-7	.	.	TRBV12-3/TRBV12-4	TGTGCCAGCAGCGAACAACAATACGAGCAGTACTTC	CASSEQQYEQYF
TRBJ2-3	.	.	TRBV3-1/TRBV3-2	TGTGCCAGCAGCCCTAGCCTGCGAGGGGGGGCGGGAGATACGCAGTATTTT	CASSPSLRGGAGDTQYF
TRBJ2-1	.	TRBD1	TRBV30	TGTGCCTGGAGTGGGGACAGGGAGGCAGCGGCCTCCTACAATGAGCAGTTCTTC	CAWSGDREAAASYNEQFF
TRBJ2-3	.	TRBD2	TRBV5-1	TGCGCCAGCAGCCGGGGACTAGCGGAAACAGATACGCAGTATTTT	CASSRGLAETDTQYF
TRBJ2-7	.	.	TRBV5-5	TGTGCCAGCAGCGGCCGAGGGCAGGCACTAAGCTACGAGCAGTACTTC	CASSGRGQALSYEQYF
TRBJ1-2	.	.	TRBV3-1/TRBV3-2	TGTGCCAGCAGCCGGGACACCGATCTGACCGGCTACACCTTC	CASSRDTDLTGYTF
TRBJ2-7	.	.	TRBV2	TGTGCCAGCAGTGAACAGGACATCAACGAGCAGTACTTC	CASSEQDINEQYF
TRBJ1-5	.	.	TRBV12-3/TRBV12-4	TGTGCCAGCAGTCCCGACAGTTATCAGCCCCAGCATTTT	CASSPDSYQPQHF
TRBJ1-3	once	.	TRBV7-2	TGTGCCAGCAGCTTAATGGGCACCTCTGGAAACACCATATATTTT	CASSLMGTSGNTIYF
TRBJ2-3	.	TRBD2	TRBV10-3	TGTGCCATCAGTGCGACTAGCGGCACAGATACGCAGTATTTT	CAISATSGTDTQYF
TRBJ1-2	.	.	TRBV11-3	TGTGCCAGCAGCCTCGACAGGACCTATGGCTACACCTTC	CASSLDRTYGYTF
TRBJ2-2	.	TRBD1	TRBV29-1	TGCAGCGTTACCGAATTCCAGGGGGCGAACACCGGGGAGCTGTTTTTT	CSVTEFQGANTGELFF
TRBJ2-3	.	TRBD2	TRBV12-3/TRBV12-4	TGTGCCAGCAGATCATCTAGCGGGGGACAGTATTTT	CASRSSSGGQYF